The 20 T cell receptor beta chains below were found in one sample sequenced in a study of blood T cell repertoires in COVID-19. Here immunoSEQ multiplex PCR was the method, and the copy in TCRdb shows in-frame clones only, minus some. The table includes about 330,000 clones, 92% detected once. The source material was PBMCs or T cells enriched from blood (not recorded which). The receptor source for this set is a woman in her thirties who had recovered from COVID-19.

V and J are TRBV28 and TRBJ1-5; 7 nucleotides line up with TRBD1. Trimming at V came to 6 bases and at J to 2 bases, leaving 7 bases not matched to a gene. The CDR3 contains 15 residues. Germline CDR1 reads MDHEN; CDR2 reads SYDVKM. The CDR3 sequence is CASRPNRGGNQPQHF. DNA for the CDR3: TGTGCCAGCAGGCCCAACAGGGGAGGCAATCAGCCCCAGCATTTT.

The chain links TRBV5-1 to TRBJ1-1, with 7 nucleotides matching TRBD1. Germline CDR1 reads SGHRS; CDR2 reads YFSETQ. V shed 4 bases, J shed 8 bases, and the junction held 11 bases outside the gene matches. The CDR3 is 14 amino acids. The CDR3 sequence: CASSPTPGTVEAFF. The CDR3, as DNA: TGCGCCAGCAGCCCAACTCCAGGGACAGTCGAAGCTTTCTTT.

CDR3 sequence reads: CASAPGHGGYGYTF. CDR3 nucleotide sequence: TGTGCTAGTGCCCCAGGTCACGGGGGCTATGGCTACACCTTC. The V gene is TRBV12-5, the J gene TRBJ1-2, with D tentatively TRBD1 (5 bases). CDR3 length: 14 residues. The germline V and J ends were trimmed by 7 bases and 4 bases, with 16 bases remaining between them. CDR1 is LGHNT and CDR2 is FRNRAP in the germline V gene.

The J gene is TRBJ2-3, the V gene TRBV6-4; 8 nucleotides match TRBD2. CDR1 and CDR2 (germline): MRHNA, SNTAGT. V lost 6 bases to trimming and J lost 0 bases; unmatched junction nucleotides: 2. The CDR3 sequence is 14 residues long. CDR3 loop: CASSSSGSTDTQYF. The CDR3 DNA reads TGTGCCAGCAGCTCTAGCGGGAGCACAGATACGCAGTATTTT.

The rearrangement links TRBV6-2 or TRBV6-3 to TRBJ1-1; perhaps TRBD1 as D (6 bases). Germline V gene lookup returns CDR1 MNHEY and CDR2 SVGEGT. The CDR3 contains 14 residues. Trimming cost V 2 bases and J 4 bases, with 11 bases left between them. CDR3 loop: CASSYETGATEAFF. In DNA form, the CDR3 reads TGTGCCAGCAGTTACGAGACAGGTGCCACTGAAGCTTTCTTT.

The rearrangement links TRBV7-9 to TRBJ2-5; 7 bases fit TRBD2. Unmatched junction bases numbered 6, after V lost 8 bases and J lost 6 bases. Germline V CDR1 and CDR2: SEHNR, FQNEAQ (reference sequence). The CDR3 is made up of 12 amino acids. CDR3 nucleotide sequence: TGTGCCAGCGGGAATAGCGGGCAGACCCAGTACTTC. Translating gives CASGNSGQTQYF.

The chain recombines TRBV28 with TRBJ2-7; TRBD1 matches 9 bases. After removal of 7 bases from V and 5 bases from J, the junction contained 12 bases not matched to a gene. In germline, CDR1 is MDHEN, CDR2 SYDVKM. There are 15 residues in the CDR3. The CDR3 protein is CASNESGTGSDEQYF. CDR3 nucleotides: TGTGCCAGCAACGAATCGGGGACAGGGTCGGACGAGCAGTACTTC.

DNA of the CDR3: TGTGCCACCAGCAGAGATCGTGCTAGCGGGACTGGCGGGGAGCTGTTTTTT. This sequence encodes CATSRDRASGTGGELFF. The J gene is TRBJ2-2, the V gene TRBV15; TRBD2 agrees at 9 bases. The CDR3 spans 17 residues. Germline V gene lookup returns CDR1 LNHNV and CDR2 YYDKDF (reference sequence). Trimming removed 0 bases from V and 7 bases from J; junction bases left unmatched: 9.

The gene calls are TRBV6-2 or TRBV6-3 and TRBJ2-1, with 7 bases aligning to TRBD1. CDR3 length: 15 residues. V trimming: 5 bases; J trimming: 4 bases; junction bases outside the gene matches: 8. Germline CDR1 MNHEY, CDR2 SVGEGT. The CDR3 is CASSSGQVSYNEQFF. CDR3 bases: TGTGCCAGCAGTAGCGGACAGGTCTCTTACAATGAGCAGTTCTTC.

V and J are TRBV7-9 and TRBJ1-4; 8 bases are shared with TRBD1. Germline V gene data show CDR1 as SEHNR and CDR2 as FQNEAQ (reference sequence). Trimming at V came to 5 bases and at J to 6 bases, leaving 8 bases not matched to a gene. The CDR3 length is 15 residues. The CDR3 spells CASSLRTGRHEKLFF. CDR3 sequence (DNA): TGTGCCAGCAGCCTAAGGACAGGGAGACATGAAAAACTGTTTTTT. The variable domain in full, completed from reference TRBV7-9 and TRBJ1-4, reads DTGVSQNPRHKITKRGQNVTFRCDPISEHNRLYWYRQTLGQGPEFLTYFQNEAQLEKSRLLSDRFSAERPKGSFSTLEIQRTEQGDSAMYLCASSLRTGRHEKLFFGSGTQLSVL.

The chain links TRBV19 to TRBJ2-7, with 8 bases fitting TRBD1. Unmatched junction bases numbered 4, after V lost 3 bases and J lost 0 bases. The germline CDR1 and CDR2 sequences are LNHDA and SQIVND (reference sequence). The CDR3 totals 15 residues. The CDR3 DNA reads TGTGCCAGTAGTATTACAGGGGGAAGCTCCTACGAGCAGTACTTC. Translation gives CASSITGGSSYEQYF.

V usage is TRBV4-3 and J usage is TRBJ2-7; D is unresolved. CDR1 and CDR2 (germline): LGHNA, YSLEER. The CDR3 is 14 amino acids. Trimming pared 0 bases from V and 0 bases from J, leaving 6 bases between. The CDR3 region is CASSQELSSYEQYF. In DNA form, the CDR3 reads TGCGCCAGCAGCCAAGAACTTTCCTCCTACGAGCAGTACTTC.

V and J are TRBV28 and TRBJ1-5; TRBD1 matches at 10 bases. There are 17 residues in the CDR3. Germline V gene lookup returns CDR1 MDHEN and CDR2 SYDVKM. With 2 bases clipped from V and 6 bases from J, the junction kept 10 bases outside the gene matches. The CDR3 sequence is CASSLIQTGGLGQPQHF. CDR3 DNA sequence: TGTGCCAGCAGTTTAATCCAGACAGGGGGCTTGGGTCAGCCCCAGCATTTT.

This chain links TRBV2 with TRBJ1-2; 11 bases are a match to TRBD1. The CDR3 loop spans 13 amino acids. V was clipped by 8 bases and J by 4 bases; unmatched bases: 3. Germline V CDR1 and CDR2: SNHLY, FYNNEI. The DNA of the CDR3 is TGTGCCAGCGGGGGGACAGGGGGCTATGGCTACACCTTC. Protein: CASGGTGGYGYTF.

J is TRBJ1-1 and V is TRBV6-5; 7 positions agree with TRBD1. This CDR3 has 14 residues. CDR1 is MNHEY, CDR2 SVGAGI, per germline. With 6 bases clipped from V and 6 bases from J, the junction kept 10 bases outside the gene matches. CDR3 residues: CASRGDRERAEAFF. CDR3 coding DNA: TGTGCCAGCAGGGGTGACAGGGAAAGGGCTGAAGCTTTCTTT.

The sample holds one count of this clone. The rearrangement joins TRBV3-1 (or the pseudogene TRBV3-2) to TRBJ1-1; maybe TRBD1 (5 bases). From germline, CDR1 is LGHDT and CDR2 YNNKEL (reference sequence). V was pared by 3 bases and J by 6 bases, with 17 bases between. The CDR3 length is 15 residues. This CDR3 reads CASSHAGGWVAEAFF. CDR3 sequence (DNA): TGTGCCAGCAGCCATGCGGGGGGGTGGGTGGCTGAAGCTTTCTTT.

This clone has only a few counts. This chain uses TRBV5-4 with TRBJ2-1; 9 bases are a match to TRBD1. The CDR3 length is 15 residues. With V trimmed by 4 bases and J by 6 bases, 8 bases remained unmatched. From germline, CDR1 is SGHNT and CDR2 YYREEE (reference sequence). CDR3 amino acids: CASSTTGQGINEQFF. The DNA of the CDR3 is TGTGCCAGCAGCACAACGGGACAGGGAATCAATGAGCAGTTCTTC.

This clone showed up just once. The chain combines TRBV10-1 with TRBJ1-2; 9 bases line up with TRBD1. CDR1 and CDR2 from the germline V gene are WNHNN and SYGVQD (reference sequence). The CDR3 consists of 15 residues. Unmatched junction bases numbered 9, after V lost 7 bases and J lost 3 bases. DNA for the CDR3: TGCGCCAGCATTAACACAGGGGGCTCCTACTATGGCTACACCTTC. It specifies CASINTGGSYYGYTF.

This clone came up once. The chain joins TRBV28 to TRBJ2-7; 9 bases are shared with TRBD1. Trimming at V came to 6 bases and at J to 0 bases, leaving 6 bases not matched to a gene. Germline assignment: CDR1 MDHEN and CDR2 SYDVKM. CDR3 size: 15 residues. The DNA for the CDR3 is TGTGCCAGCAGAACAGACAGGGGGTCCTCCTACGAGCAGTACTTC. Protein sequence: CASRTDRGSSYEQYF.

The chain is built from TRBV27 and TRBJ2-1; 9 nucleotides match TRBD2. After removal of 2 bases from V and 7 bases from J, the junction contained 9 bases not matched to a gene. The CDR3 consists of 16 residues. Germline V gene lookup returns CDR1 MNHEY and CDR2 SMNVEV (reference sequence). The CDR3 DNA reads TGTGCCAGCAGTTTACCCACCGGGACTAGCTTAAATGAGCAGTTCTTC. This translates into CASSLPTGTSLNEQFF.